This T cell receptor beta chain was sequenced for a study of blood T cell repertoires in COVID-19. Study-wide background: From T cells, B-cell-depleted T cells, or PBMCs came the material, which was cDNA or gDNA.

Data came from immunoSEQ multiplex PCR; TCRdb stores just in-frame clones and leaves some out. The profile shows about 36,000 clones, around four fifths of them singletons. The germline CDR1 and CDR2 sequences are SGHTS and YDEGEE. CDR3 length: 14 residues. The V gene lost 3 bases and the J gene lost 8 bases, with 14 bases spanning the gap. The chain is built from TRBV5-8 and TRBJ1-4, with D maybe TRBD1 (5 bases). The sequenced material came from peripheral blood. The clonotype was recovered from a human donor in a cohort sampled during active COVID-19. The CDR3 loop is CASSSWGEDEKLFF. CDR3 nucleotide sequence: TGTGCCAGCAGCTCATGGGGGGAGGACGAAAAACTGTTTTTT.